The next 22 T cell receptor beta chains were all read from a single sample in a study of preoperative IRX-2 immunotherapy in early breast cancer. Profiled with immunoSEQ multiplex PCR; TCRdb holds only in-frame clones, not every one. Of approximately 34,000 clones detected, 90% to 95% appear once; the ten largest clones hold around 6.6%. Sample treatment: preoperative locoregional IRX-2 cytokine immunotherapy. The sample was gathered from a patient treated with IRX-2 immunotherapy. These receptors were collected from a human donor with breast cancer.

The V and J genes are TRBV7-6 and TRBJ2-4; D uncertain. Deletions cut 1 base from V and 3 bases from J, with 16 bases between. The CDR3 spans 17 residues. Germline CDR1 reads SGHVS; CDR2 reads FNYEAQ. The CDR3 DNA reads TGTGCCAGCAGCTTAGGGCGAGCCCGATCGGACAAAAACATTCAGTACTTC. Protein sequence: CASSLGRARSDKNIQYF. Filled out from reference TRBV7-6 and TRBJ2-4, the complete variable domain reads GAGVSQSPRYKVTKRGQDVALRCDPISGHVSLYWYRQALGQGPEFLTYFNYEAQQDKSGLPNDRFSAERPEGSISTLTIQRTEQRDSAMYRCASSLGRARSDKNIQYFGAGTRLSVL.

The chain couples TRBV11-1 to TRBJ2-2; TRBD2 agrees at 7 bases. Germline CDR1 SGHAT, CDR2 FQDESV (reference sequence). J gave up 1 base and V 8 bases, and 10 bases lay outside the gene matches. The CDR3 consists of 16 residues. The CDR3 protein is CASGPSAGRNTGELFF. CDR3 sequence (DNA): TGTGCCAGCGGCCCCTCAGCGGGGCGGAACACCGGGGAGCTGTTTTTT.

V is TRBV13 and J is TRBJ1-6; 8 positions match TRBD1. The CDR3 has 14 residues. The V and J ends lost 2 bases and 9 bases, in that order; junction bases with no gene match: 3. From germline, CDR1 is PRHDT and CDR2 FYEKMQ (reference sequence). The CDR3, as DNA: TGTGCCAGCAGCTTAAGGACAGGGATTTCACCCCTCCACTTT. It codes for CASSLRTGISPLHF.

The gene calls are TRBV27 and TRBJ1-2; no definite D call. Germline values: CDR1 MNHEY, CDR2 SMNVEV (reference sequence). V was shortened by 0 bases and J by 6 bases, with 8 bases between the two germline ends. CDR3 length: 13 residues. CDR3 bases: TGTGCCAGCAGTTTATCGAAGTTGGATGGCTACACCTTC. It codes for CASSLSKLDGYTF.

The chain recombines TRBV7-5 with TRBJ2-7. TRBV7-5 has pseudogene status. This CDR3 comprises 13 residues. CDR3 sequence (DNA): TGTGCCAGAAGCTTAGGGTATCCCTACGAGCAGTACTTC. Protein: CARSLGYPYEQYF.

This clone has a single count. The rearrangement uses TRBV9 and TRBJ2-6; no clear D. V was clipped by 0 bases and J by 0 bases, with 4 bases between them. Germline CDR1 and CDR2: SGDLS and YYNGEE. The CDR3 consists of 15 residues. CDR3 nucleotide sequence: TGTGCCAGCAGCGTAGGCCGCTCTGGGGCCAACGTCCTGACTTTC. The encoded protein is CASSVGRSGANVLTF.

This chain links TRBV18 with TRBJ2-1; D perhaps matches TRBD2 (5 bases). The CDR3 has 14 residues. The germline V and J ends were trimmed by 3 bases and 6 bases, with 12 bases remaining between them. The germline gives CDR1 KGHSH, CDR2 LQKENI. CDR3 in DNA: TGTGCCAGCTCACCCGATACTAGTCGCAATGAGCAGTTCTTC. Its protein is CASSPDTSRNEQFF.

The chain is built from TRBV2 and TRBJ2-7; D possibly uses TRBD1 or TRBD2 (5 bases each). From germline, CDR1 is SNHLY and CDR2 FYNNEI. The CDR3 totals 15 residues. V was cut by 0 bases and J by 1 base, with 10 bases left in between. The CDR3 DNA sequence: TGTGCCAGCAGTGAAGCGCTTGGGGGTTCCTACGAGCAGTACTTC. Its protein is CASSEALGGSYEQYF. Full variable domain (remainder filled in from reference TRBV2 and TRBJ2-7): EPEVTQTPSHQVTQMGQEVILRCVPISNHLYFYWYRQILGQKVEFLVSFYNNEISEKSEIFDDQFSVERPDGSNFTLKIRSTKLEDSAMYFCASSEALGGSYEQYFGPGTRLTVT.

The chain links TRBV7-6 to TRBJ1-4; 7 bases map to TRBD1. This CDR3 is built from 15 residues. The V segment lost 5 bases and the J segment 8 bases; nucleotides outside the gene matches: 11. CDR1 and CDR2 (germline): SGHVS, FNYEAQ. DNA for the CDR3: TGTGCCAGCAGCCTTACCGGGACAGTAAACGAAAAACTGTTTTTT. This sequence encodes CASSLTGTVNEKLFF.

The V call is TRBV29-1, the J call TRBJ1-6, with 7 positions matching TRBD1. Germline-derived CDR1 and CDR2 are SQVTM and ANQGSEA. The trim removed 4 bases at V and 8 bases at J, leaving 5 bases unmatched. The CDR3 is 13 amino acids. CDR3 sequence (DNA): TGCAGCGTTGGGAACGGACAGGATTCACCCCTCCACTTT. As protein: CSVGNGQDSPLHF.

The rearrangement links TRBV6-1 to TRBJ2-3; TRBD2 matches 14 bases. Germline CDR1 reads MNHNS; CDR2 reads SASEGT. This CDR3 has 18 residues. Trimming at V came to 0 bases and at J to 7 bases, leaving 9 bases not matched to a gene. The CDR3 sequence: CASSEARGTSGGANTQYF. Here the CDR3 DNA reads TGTGCCAGCAGTGAAGCCCGGGGGACTAGCGGGGGAGCGAATACGCAGTATTTT.

In this sample, this clone turned up once. The chain recombines TRBV11-2 with TRBJ2-2; the match to TRBD2 covers 7 bases. Trimming at V came to 10 bases and at J to 2 bases, leaving 10 bases not matched to a gene. The CDR3 length is 15 residues. The germline CDR1 and CDR2 sequences are SGHAT and FQNNGV. The CDR3 loop reads CATSFGTTNTGELFF. The CDR3 DNA sequence: TGTGCCACCTCCTTCGGGACTACTAACACCGGGGAGCTGTTTTTT. Filled out from reference TRBV11-2 and TRBJ2-2, the complete variable domain reads EAGVAQSPRYKIIEKRQSVAFWCNPISGHATLYWYQQILGQGPKLLIQFQNNGVVDDSQLPKDRFSAERLKGVDSTLKIQPAKLEDSAVYLCATSFGTTNTGELFFGEGSRLTVL.

The CDR3 DNA reads as TGCGCCAGCATGGACAGGGAGACTTACAATGAGCAGTTCTTC. Translated, it gives CASMDRETYNEQFF. V is TRBV4-1 and J is TRBJ2-1; 8 bases are shared with TRBD1. The CDR3 runs 14 residues. Germline CDR1 MGHRA, CDR2 YSYEKL. Trimming removed 7 bases from V and 4 bases from J; junction bases left unmatched: 6.

The chain combines TRBV7-3 with TRBJ1-1; D possibly corresponds to TRBD1 (5 bases). V dropped 4 bases and J dropped 3 bases, with 18 bases sitting between them. Per the germline V gene, CDR1 is SGHTA and CDR2 is FQGTGA. This CDR3 is built from 16 residues. CDR3 DNA: TGTGCCAGCAGCTCCTCAGGGACCGTTTCTTACACTGAAGCTTTCTTT. Protein: CASSSSGTVSYTEAFF.

The count of this clone is one. The chain recombines TRBV5-6 with TRBJ2-3, with TRBD2 matching 7 bases. The CDR3 contains 17 residues. The V and J ends lost 4 bases and 4 bases, in that order; junction bases with no gene match: 15. Germline CDR1 and CDR2: SGHDT and YYEEEE. CDR3 sequence: CASSPTLGLSSADTQYF. In DNA form, the CDR3 reads TGTGCCAGCAGCCCTACCTTGGGACTATCATCGGCAGATACGCAGTATTTT.

The chain is built from TRBV11-3 and TRBJ2-1; D unresolved. Germline V gene sequence: CDR1 SGHNT, CDR2 YENEEA. V gave up 5 bases and J gave up 1 base, with 9 bases separating them. This CDR3 spans 14 amino acids. In nucleotides, the CDR3 is TGTGCCAGCAGCCCGAGCAGTTCCTACAATGAGCAGTTCTTC. This sequence encodes CASSPSSSYNEQFF.

This sequence joins TRBV15 and TRBJ2-5; 7 bases are a match to TRBD2. There are 16 residues in the CDR3. Germline V CDR1 and CDR2: LNHNV, YYDKDF (reference sequence). The V gene end was trimmed by 0 bases and the J gene end by 5 bases; junction bases not matched to a gene: 9. Here the CDR3 DNA reads TGTGCCACCAGCAGAGATCGAGCGGGAAATAGCGAGACCCAGTACTTC. It codes for CATSRDRAGNSETQYF.

To note about this clone: The junction and the germline gene differ at one end; a read error may be behind it. The chain employs TRBV7-2 and TRBJ2-7, with D unclear. The germline V gene encodes CDR1 SGHTA and CDR2 FQGNSA. The CDR3 sequence is 15 residues long. CDR3 in amino acids: CASSVAGSRPREPRF. In DNA form, the CDR3 reads TGTGCCAGCAGCGTAGCCGGCTCCCGACCCCGTGAACCACGCTTC.

The CDR3 DNA is TGTGCCAGCAGTGGAAGGGAGACCCAGTACTTC. It is translated as CASSGRETQYF. V is TRBV25-1 and J is TRBJ2-5; no definite D call. The CDR3 covers 11 residues. V was cut by 4 bases and J by 5 bases, with 5 bases left in between. Germline values: CDR1 MGHDK, CDR2 SYGVNS.

This rearrangement joins TRBV5-6 to TRBJ1-2, with a tentative D call TRBD1 (5 bases). Looked up from germline, CDR1 is SGHDT and CDR2 is YYEEEE. The length of the CDR3 is 14 residues. V lost 1 base and J lost 9, with 16 bases in between. The CDR3 sequence: CASSLIGYGGSYTF. The CDR3 DNA sequence: TGTGCCAGCAGCTTGATCGGTTACGGGGGGAGCTACACCTTC.

The gene calls are TRBV7-8 and TRBJ1-1; a possible D gene is TRBD1 (6 bases). The CDR3 totals 15 residues. Trimming left V 1 base short and J 2 bases short, with 11 bases between. The V gene's germline CDR1 is SGHVS and CDR2 FQNEAQ. The CDR3 nucleotides read TGTGCCAGCAGCTTAGGGAGGGGGATTAACACTGAAGCTTTCTTT. Its translation: CASSLGRGINTEAFF.

V gene TRBV2 combines with J gene TRBJ2-3; 9 bases fit TRBD2. Germline CDR1 and CDR2: SNHLY and FYNNEI. The CDR3 spans 15 residues. The V segment lost 5 bases and the J segment 5 bases; nucleotides outside the gene matches: 8. CDR3 nucleotides: TGTGCCAGCAGTAAACCAGCGGGGGGATTAGATACGCAGTATTTT. Its translation is CASSKPAGGLDTQYF. The entire variable domain, with the rest obtained from reference TRBV2 and TRBJ2-3, is as follows: EPEVTQTPSHQVTQMGQEVILRCVPISNHLYFYWYRQILGQKVEFLVSFYNNEISEKSEIFDDQFSVERPDGSNFTLKIRSTKLEDSAMYFCASSKPAGGLDTQYFGPGTRLTVL.